This entry lists 19 T cell receptor beta chains sequenced from one sample in a study of cytomegalovirus exposure and HLA in healthy donors. Primers included in the PCR were 60 Vbeta and 13 Jbeta primers. TCRdb keeps only in-frame clones here, not all; method: immunoSEQ multiplex PCR. The table lists 50,000 to 60,000 clones. Sequenced sample: PBMCs. The receptors here all came from a male donor in good health and CMV-seronegative.

This CDR3 reads CASSRGTVAYEQYF. The CDR3 DNA reads TGTGCCAGTAGTCGTGGGACAGTCGCCTACGAGCAGTACTTC. V and J are TRBV19 and TRBJ2-7, with 7 bases fitting TRBD1. The junction had 6 bases not matched to a gene; V was cut back by 5 bases and J by 2 bases. The V gene's germline CDR1 is LNHDA and CDR2 SQIVND (reference sequence). This CDR3 is built from 14 residues.

Comment on this clone: Germline and junction disagree at one end, which may indicate a read error. V gene TRBV5-4 combines with J gene TRBJ1-1, with D possibly TRBD1 on 6 matching bases. The V gene's germline CDR1 is SGHNT and CDR2 YYREEE (reference sequence). This CDR3 is 14 amino acids long. The CDR3 protein is CASSLDQGWTEDFF. CDR3 coding DNA: TGTGCCAGCAGCTTGGATCAGGGGTGGACTGAAGATTTCTTT.

The rearrangement links TRBV9 to TRBJ1-1; D gene unclear. Germline loops: CDR1 SGDLS, CDR2 YYNGEE. V was clipped by 7 bases and J by 1 base, with 8 bases between them. The CDR3 runs to 12 residues. As DNA, the CDR3 is TGTGCCAGCTCCCGGGGGAACACTGAAGCTTTCTTT. Encoded protein: CASSRGNTEAFF.

The V and J genes are TRBV28 and TRBJ2-3, with TRBD2 identical over 14 bases. The length of the CDR3 is 18 residues. V was clipped by 8 bases and J by 10 bases; unmatched bases: 20. Germline CDR1 is MDHEN and CDR2 is SYDVKM. Here the CDR3 reads CASHPGLAGGPIAVAQYF. As DNA, the CDR3 is TGTGCCAGCCATCCCGGACTAGCGGGGGGTCCGATCGCGGTGGCGCAGTATTTT.

The gene calls are TRBV6-1 and TRBJ2-7; 7 positions match TRBD1. The CDR3 has 13 amino acids. The V segment lost 7 bases and the J segment 1 base; nucleotides outside the gene matches: 4. CDR1 and CDR2 from the germline V gene are MNHNS and SASEGT. The CDR3 here is CASTRQGSYEQYF. DNA for the CDR3: TGTGCCAGCACGAGACAGGGTTCCTACGAGCAGTACTTC.

This chain joins TRBV18 and TRBJ2-7, with a possible D match to TRBD1 (7 bases). V lost 6 bases and J lost 3, with 12 bases in between. The length of the CDR3 is 13 residues. The germline V gene encodes CDR1 KGHSH and CDR2 LQKENI. This CDR3 is CASSRDSNYEQYF. CDR3 nucleotides: TGTGCCAGCTCGCGGGACAGCAACTACGAGCAGTACTTC.

The gene calls are TRBV30 and TRBJ1-1, with TRBD1 identical over 7 bases. Germline-derived CDR1 and CDR2 are GTSNPN and SVGIG (reference sequence). The CDR3 consists of 19 residues. Trimming took 1 base from V and 0 from J; bases not matched to a gene: 17. For the CDR3, the DNA is TGTGCCTGGAGTGCACAGGGGCACCGTGAGGGGCTTATGAACACTGAAGCTTTCTTT. Translated, it gives CAWSAQGHREGLMNTEAFF. The full variable domain, with the rest looked up from reference TRBV30 and TRBJ1-1, is SQTIHQWPATLVQPVGSPLSLECTVEGTSNPNLYWYRQAAGRGLQLLFYSVGIGQISSEVPQNLSASRPQDRQFILSSKKLLLSDSGFYLCAWSAQGHREGLMNTEAFFGQGTRLTVV.

The V gene is TRBV28, the J gene TRBJ1-6, with D perhaps matching TRBD1 (5 bases). The CDR3 spans 15 residues. The germline CDR1 and CDR2 sequences are MDHEN and SYDVKM. Deletions cut 10 bases from V and 6 bases from J, with 19 bases between. CDR3 region: CATIQGLDVNSPLHF. CDR3 in DNA: TGTGCCACCATTCAGGGTTTGGACGTTAATTCACCCCTCCACTTT. Variable domain in full (rest from reference TRBV28 and TRBJ1-6): DVKVTQSSRYLVKRTGEKVFLECVQDMDHENMFWYRQDPGLGLRLIYFSYDVKMKEKGDIPEGYSVSREKKERFSLILESASTNQTSMYLCATIQGLDVNSPLHFGNGTRLTVT.

This chain uses TRBV11-3 with TRBJ1-1; D gene ambiguous. Germline V lookup: CDR1 SGHNT, CDR2 YENEEA. This CDR3 is built from 14 residues. With 5 bases removed from V and 1 base from J, the gap between germline ends came to 11 bases. CDR3 loop: CASSISGRNTEAFF. The CDR3 bases are TGTGCCAGCAGCATCTCTGGGAGGAACACTGAAGCTTTCTTT.

This rearrangement joins TRBV7-2 to TRBJ2-5, with D unclear. The CDR3 sequence is 15 residues long. The V end was cut by 5 bases, the J end by 2 bases, with 15 bases between. Germline loops: CDR1 SGHTA, CDR2 FQGNSA. CDR3 in DNA: TGTGCCAGCAGCCTGCGTTTGGCGGCACAAGAGACCCAGTACTTC. It encodes CASSLRLAAQETQYF. Drawing the rest from reference TRBV7-2 and TRBJ2-5, the complete variable domain is GAGVSQSPSNKVTEKGKDVELRCDPISGHTALYWYRQSLGQGLEFLIYFQGNSAPDKSGLPSDRFSAERTGGSVSTLTIQRTQQEDSAVYLCASSLRLAAQETQYFGPGTRLLVL.

The CDR3 DNA is TGTGCCAGCACCAGGGGCCACCAAGAGACCCAGTACTTC. Its protein is CASTRGHQETQYF. V usage is TRBV2 and J usage is TRBJ2-5; possibly TRBD1 for D (6 bases). The CDR3 sequence is 13 residues long. Germline loops: CDR1 SNHLY, CDR2 FYNNEI. The ends were cut back, 7 bases at V and 0 bases at J, with 9 bases in the middle. The entire variable domain, with the rest obtained from reference TRBV2 and TRBJ2-5, is as follows: EPEVTQTPSHQVTQMGQEVILRCVPISNHLYFYWYRQILGQKVEFLVSFYNNEISEKSEIFDDQFSVERPDGSNFTLKIRSTKLEDSAMYFCASTRGHQETQYFGPGTRLLVL.

The chain carries TRBV7-9 and TRBJ2-7; the match to TRBD2 covers 7 bases. CDR1 is SEHNR, CDR2 FQNEAQ, per germline (reference sequence). J lost 0 bases, V lost 4 bases, and 9 bases had no gene match. The CDR3 is 16 amino acids. CDR3: CASSSERGTISYEQYF. The CDR3 bases are TGTGCCAGCAGCTCTGAGCGGGGTACGATCTCCTACGAGCAGTACTTC. Complete variable domain (other parts from reference TRBV7-9 and TRBJ2-7): DTGVSQNPRHKITKRGQNVTFRCDPISEHNRLYWYRQTLGQGPEFLTYFQNEAQLEKSRLLSDRFSAERPKGSFSTLEIQRTEQGDSAMYLCASSSERGTISYEQYFGPGTRLTVT.

The J gene is TRBJ2-7, the V gene TRBV5-1; possible D gene TRBD1, 5 bases. Trimming took off 0 bases at V and 3 bases at J, with 13 bases between the two ends. The CDR3 is 15 residues long. Germline assignment: CDR1 SGHRS and CDR2 YFSETQ. Here the CDR3 DNA reads TGCGCCAGCAGCTTGGCCGTCGACAGTTACTACGAGCAGTACTTC. Translated: CASSLAVDSYYEQYF.

This chain uses TRBV5-1 with TRBJ2-3; no clear D gene. V gave up 2 bases and J gave up 6 bases, with 4 bases separating them. The CDR3 extends over 11 amino acids. The V gene's germline CDR1 is SGHRS and CDR2 YFSETQ. CDR3 in amino acids: CASSFLDTQYF. CDR3 DNA sequence: TGCGCCAGCAGCTTCCTGGATACGCAGTATTTT.

The chain joins TRBV5-1 to TRBJ2-3; no clear D gene. The V end lost 0 bases, the J end lost 8 bases, and 7 bases lay between the germline ends. Germline V lookup: CDR1 SGHRS, CDR2 YFSETQ. This CDR3 is 12 amino acids long. The CDR3 nucleotides read TGCGCCAGCAGCTTGGGGTCAGGTACGCAGTATTTT. Amino acids: CASSLGSGTQYF.

J is TRBJ2-3 and V is TRBV4-1; D gene unclear. Germline CDR1 is MGHRA and CDR2 is YSYEKL. V shed 1 base and J shed 2 bases, with 10 bases lying between them. The CDR3 consists of 15 residues. The CDR3 DNA reads TGCGCCAGCAGCCAAGCATACGCGGTCACAGATACGCAGTATTTT. Its translation is CASSQAYAVTDTQYF.

This chain links TRBV9 with TRBJ2-1; 11 nucleotides align to TRBD2. The V segment lost 0 bases and the J segment 1 base; nucleotides outside the gene matches: 6. CDR3 size: 18 residues. Germline CDR1 and CDR2: SGDLS and YYNGEE. As DNA, the CDR3 is TGTGCCAGCAGCGTAGGCCCTAGCGGGGGGTTATCCTACAATGAGCAGTTCTTC. It encodes CASSVGPSGGLSYNEQFF.

V is TRBV11-1 and J is TRBJ2-1, with D possibly being TRBD2 (7 bases). The germline CDR1 and CDR2 sequences are SGHAT and FQDESV (reference sequence). The ends were cut back, 6 bases at V and 0 bases at J, with 18 bases in the middle. The CDR3 is 17 amino acids. The CDR3 sequence: CASSLRGGALSYNEQFF. The DNA of the CDR3 is TGTGCCAGCAGTTTAAGGGGGGGAGCCCTCTCCTACAATGAGCAGTTCTTC.

J is TRBJ2-5 and V is TRBV29-1, with D possibly being TRBD2 (6 bases). This CDR3 has 14 residues. Trimming left V 4 bases short and J 5 bases short, with 17 bases between. Germline assignment: CDR1 SQVTM and CDR2 ANQGSEA. This CDR3 is CSVVIQGAGETQYF. CDR3 nucleotides: TGCAGCGTTGTGATCCAGGGCGCGGGGGAGACCCAGTACTTC.